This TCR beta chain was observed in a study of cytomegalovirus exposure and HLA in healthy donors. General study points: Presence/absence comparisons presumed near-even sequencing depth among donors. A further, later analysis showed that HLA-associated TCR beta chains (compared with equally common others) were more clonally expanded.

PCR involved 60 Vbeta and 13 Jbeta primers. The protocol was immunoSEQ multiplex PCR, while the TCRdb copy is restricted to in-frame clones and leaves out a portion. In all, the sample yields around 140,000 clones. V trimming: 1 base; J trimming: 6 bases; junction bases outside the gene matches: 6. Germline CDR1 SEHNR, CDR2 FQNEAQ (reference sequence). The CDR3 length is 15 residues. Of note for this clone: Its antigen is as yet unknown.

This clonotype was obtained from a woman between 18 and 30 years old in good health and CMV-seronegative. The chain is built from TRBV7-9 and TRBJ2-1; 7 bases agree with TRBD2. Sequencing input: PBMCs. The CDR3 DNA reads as TGTGCCAGCAGCTTAGGTGGACTAGGGTCCAATGAGCAGTTCTTC. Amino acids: CASSLGGLGSNEQFF. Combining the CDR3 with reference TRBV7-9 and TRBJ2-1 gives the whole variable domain DTGVSQNPRHKITKRGQNVTFRCDPISEHNRLYWYRQTLGQGPEFLTYFQNEAQLEKSRLLSDRFSAERPKGSFSTLEIQRTEQGDSAMYLCASSLGGLGSNEQFFGPGTRLTVL.